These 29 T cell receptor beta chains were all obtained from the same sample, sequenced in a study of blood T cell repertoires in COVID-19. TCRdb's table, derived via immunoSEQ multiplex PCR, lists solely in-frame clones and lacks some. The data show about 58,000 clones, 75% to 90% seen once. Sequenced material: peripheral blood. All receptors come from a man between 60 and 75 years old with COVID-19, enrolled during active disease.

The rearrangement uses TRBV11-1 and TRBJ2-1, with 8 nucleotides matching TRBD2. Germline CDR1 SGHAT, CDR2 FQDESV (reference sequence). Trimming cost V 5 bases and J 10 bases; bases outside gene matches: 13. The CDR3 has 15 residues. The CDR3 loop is CASSHTAGDHLEQFF. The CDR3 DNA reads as TGTGCCAGCAGCCATACAGCGGGGGACCACCTGGAGCAGTTCTTC.

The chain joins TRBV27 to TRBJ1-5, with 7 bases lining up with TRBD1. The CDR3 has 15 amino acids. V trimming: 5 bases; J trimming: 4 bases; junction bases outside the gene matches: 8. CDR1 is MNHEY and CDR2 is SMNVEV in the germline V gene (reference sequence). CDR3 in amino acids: CASSQNRGDNQPQHF. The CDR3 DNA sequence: TGTGCCAGCAGTCAAAACAGGGGAGATAATCAGCCCCAGCATTTT.

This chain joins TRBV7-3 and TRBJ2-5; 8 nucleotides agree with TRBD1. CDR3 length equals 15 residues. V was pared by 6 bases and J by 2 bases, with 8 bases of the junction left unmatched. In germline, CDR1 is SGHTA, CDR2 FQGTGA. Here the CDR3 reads CASRETGDRQETQYF. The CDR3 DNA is TGTGCCAGCAGGGAGACAGGGGACCGACAAGAGACCCAGTACTTC.

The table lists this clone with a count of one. CDR3 in amino acids: CASSHPLDRRITQNEKLFF. The CDR3 DNA follows: TGTGCCAGCAGTCACCCTCTGGACAGGCGGATAACGCAGAATGAAAAACTGTTTTTT. The rearrangement uses TRBV2 and TRBJ1-4; 7 bases are a match to TRBD1. The CDR3 runs 19 residues. Trimming took 5 bases from V and 5 from J; bases not matched to a gene: 20. Per the germline V gene, CDR1 is SNHLY and CDR2 is FYNNEI.

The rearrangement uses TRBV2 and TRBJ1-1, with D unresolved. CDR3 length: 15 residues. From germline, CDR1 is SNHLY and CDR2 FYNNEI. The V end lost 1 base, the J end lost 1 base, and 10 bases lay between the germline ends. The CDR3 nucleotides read TGTGCCAGCAGTGAAGGTGGTAGACAGAACACTGAAGCTTTCTTT. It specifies CASSEGGRQNTEAFF.

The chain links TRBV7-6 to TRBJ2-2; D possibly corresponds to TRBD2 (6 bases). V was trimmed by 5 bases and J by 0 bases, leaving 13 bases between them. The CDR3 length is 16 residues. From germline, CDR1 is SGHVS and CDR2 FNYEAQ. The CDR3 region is CASSPLAAPNTGELFF. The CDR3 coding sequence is TGTGCCAGCAGCCCCTTAGCGGCTCCGAACACCGGGGAGCTGTTTTTT.

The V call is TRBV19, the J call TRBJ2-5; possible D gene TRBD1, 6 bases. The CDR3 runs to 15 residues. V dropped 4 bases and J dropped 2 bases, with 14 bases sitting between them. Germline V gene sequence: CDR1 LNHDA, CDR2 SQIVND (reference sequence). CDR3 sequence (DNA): TGTGCCAGTAGTACCGCCGGGACAAGTCAAGAGACCCAGTACTTC. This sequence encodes CASSTAGTSQETQYF.

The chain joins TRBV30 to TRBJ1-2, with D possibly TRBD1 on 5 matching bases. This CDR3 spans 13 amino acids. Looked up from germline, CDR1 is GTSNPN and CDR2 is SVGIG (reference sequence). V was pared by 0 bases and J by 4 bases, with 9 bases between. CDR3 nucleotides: TGTGCCTGGAGTGTACGGGGGGGCTATGGCTACACCTTC. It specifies CAWSVRGGYGYTF.

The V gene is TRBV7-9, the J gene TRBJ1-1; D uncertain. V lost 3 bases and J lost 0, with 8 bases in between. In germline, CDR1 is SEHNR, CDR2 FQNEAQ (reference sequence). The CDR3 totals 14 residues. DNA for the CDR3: TGTGCCAGCAGCTTGGCAGACATGAACACTGAAGCTTTCTTT. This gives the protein CASSLADMNTEAFF.

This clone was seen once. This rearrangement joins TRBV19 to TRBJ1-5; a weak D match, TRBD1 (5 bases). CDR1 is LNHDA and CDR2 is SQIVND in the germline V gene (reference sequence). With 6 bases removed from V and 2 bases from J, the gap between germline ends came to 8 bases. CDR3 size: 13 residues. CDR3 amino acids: CASRWGGNQPQHF. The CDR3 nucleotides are TGTGCCAGTAGATGGGGGGGCAATCAGCCCCAGCATTTT.

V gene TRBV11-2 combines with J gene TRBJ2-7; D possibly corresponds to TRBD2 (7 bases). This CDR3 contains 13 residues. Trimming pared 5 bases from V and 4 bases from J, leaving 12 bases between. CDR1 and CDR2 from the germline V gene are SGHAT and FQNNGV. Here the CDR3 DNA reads TGTGCCAGCAGCGTAGGGGGGGGATACGAGCAGTACTTC. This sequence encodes CASSVGGGYEQYF.

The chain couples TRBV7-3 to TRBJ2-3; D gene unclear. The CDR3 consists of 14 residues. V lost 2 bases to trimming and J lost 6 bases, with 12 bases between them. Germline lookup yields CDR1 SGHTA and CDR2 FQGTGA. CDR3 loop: CASSLYRGSDTQYF. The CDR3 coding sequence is TGTGCCAGCAGCTTATACCGCGGATCCGATACGCAGTATTTT.

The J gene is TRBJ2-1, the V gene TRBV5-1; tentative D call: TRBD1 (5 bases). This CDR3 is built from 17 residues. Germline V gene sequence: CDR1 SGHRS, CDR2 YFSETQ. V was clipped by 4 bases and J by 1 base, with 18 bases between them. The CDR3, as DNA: TGCGCCAGCAGCGTACCACTACAGGCAAGGTCCTACAATGAGCAGTTCTTC. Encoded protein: CASSVPLQARSYNEQFF.

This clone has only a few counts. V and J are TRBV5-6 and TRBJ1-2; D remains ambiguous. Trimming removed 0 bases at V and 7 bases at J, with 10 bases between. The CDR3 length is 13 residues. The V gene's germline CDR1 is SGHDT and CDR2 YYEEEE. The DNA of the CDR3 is TGTGCCAGCAGCTTGGCAGATGGAGGTGGCTACACCTTC. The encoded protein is CASSLADGGGYTF.

The CDR3 here is CASSRQEGSPLHF. The CDR3 region has the DNA TGTGCCAGCAGTCGACAGGAGGGCTCACCCCTCCACTTT. The chain couples TRBV6-6 to TRBJ1-6; D is perhaps TRBD1 (6 bases). This CDR3 spans 13 amino acids. V lost 5 bases to trimming and J lost 10 bases, with 12 bases between them. Germline CDR1 reads MNHNY; CDR2 reads SVGAGI (reference sequence).

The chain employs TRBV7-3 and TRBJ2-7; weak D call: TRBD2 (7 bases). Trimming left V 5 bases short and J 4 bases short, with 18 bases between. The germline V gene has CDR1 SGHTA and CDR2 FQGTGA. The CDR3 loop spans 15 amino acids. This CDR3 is CASSPSWGGRYEQYF. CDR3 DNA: TGTGCCAGCAGCCCCTCTTGGGGGGGCCGTTACGAGCAGTACTTC.

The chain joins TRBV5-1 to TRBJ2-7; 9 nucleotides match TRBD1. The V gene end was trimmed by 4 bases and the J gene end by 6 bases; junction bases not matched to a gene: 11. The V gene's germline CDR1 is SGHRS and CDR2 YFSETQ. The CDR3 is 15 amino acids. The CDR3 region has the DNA TGCGCCAGCAGCGAGACCGGGACAGGGACCGCCGAGCAGTACTTC. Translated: CASSETGTGTAEQYF.

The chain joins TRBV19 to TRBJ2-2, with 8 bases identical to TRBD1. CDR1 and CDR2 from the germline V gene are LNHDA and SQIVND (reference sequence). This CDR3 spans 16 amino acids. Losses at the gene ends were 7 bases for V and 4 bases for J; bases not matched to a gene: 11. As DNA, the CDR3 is TGTGCCAGTACCCCAAGGGGACAGGTCGCCACCGGGGAGCTGTTTTTT. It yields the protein CASTPRGQVATGELFF.

Here the CDR3 DNA reads TGTGCCAGCAGCCGCCCCGGGACAGGGGCATACGAGCAGTACTTC. It encodes CASSRPGTGAYEQYF. V gene TRBV14 combines with J gene TRBJ2-7, with 10 bases lining up with TRBD1. The CDR3 runs to 15 residues. The germline V gene encodes CDR1 SGHDN and CDR2 FVKESK. V gave up 4 bases and J gave up 4 bases; unmatched junction bases: 7.

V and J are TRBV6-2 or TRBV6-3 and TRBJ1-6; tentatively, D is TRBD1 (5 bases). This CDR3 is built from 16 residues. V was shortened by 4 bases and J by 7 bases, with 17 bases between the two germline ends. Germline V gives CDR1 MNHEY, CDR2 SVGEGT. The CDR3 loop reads CASSFRRGRQNSPLHF. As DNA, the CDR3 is TGTGCCAGCAGTTTCCGGCGGGGACGGCAGAATTCACCCCTCCACTTT.

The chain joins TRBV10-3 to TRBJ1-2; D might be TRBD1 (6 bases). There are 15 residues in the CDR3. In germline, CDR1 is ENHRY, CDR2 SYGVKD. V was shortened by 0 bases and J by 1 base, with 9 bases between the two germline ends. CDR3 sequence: CAISESDSLNYGYTF. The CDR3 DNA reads TGTGCCATCAGTGAGTCGGACAGTCTTAACTATGGCTACACCTTC.

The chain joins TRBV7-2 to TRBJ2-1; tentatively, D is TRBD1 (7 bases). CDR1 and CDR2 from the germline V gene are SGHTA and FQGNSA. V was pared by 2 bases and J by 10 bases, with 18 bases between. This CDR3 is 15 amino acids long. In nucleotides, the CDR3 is TGTGCCAGCAGCTTATGGGACTCAGGGGGAGGAGAGCAGTTCTTC. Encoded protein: CASSLWDSGGGEQFF.

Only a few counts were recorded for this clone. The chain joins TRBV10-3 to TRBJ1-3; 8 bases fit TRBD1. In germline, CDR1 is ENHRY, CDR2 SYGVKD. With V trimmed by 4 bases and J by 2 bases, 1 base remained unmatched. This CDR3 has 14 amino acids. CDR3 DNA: TGTGCCATCAGTGCGGACAGGGCTGGAAACACCATATATTTT. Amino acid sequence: CAISADRAGNTIYF.

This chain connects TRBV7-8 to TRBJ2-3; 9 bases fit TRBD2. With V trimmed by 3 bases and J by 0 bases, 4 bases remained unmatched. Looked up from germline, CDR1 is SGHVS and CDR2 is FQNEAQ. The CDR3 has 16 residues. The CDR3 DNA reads TGTGCCAGCAGCTTGTTTAGCGGGGGTAGCACAGATACGCAGTATTTT. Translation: CASSLFSGGSTDTQYF.

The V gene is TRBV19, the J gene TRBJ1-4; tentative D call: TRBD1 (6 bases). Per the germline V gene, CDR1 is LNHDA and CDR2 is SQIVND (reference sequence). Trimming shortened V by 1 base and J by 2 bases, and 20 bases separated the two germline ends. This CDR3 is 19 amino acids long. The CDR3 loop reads CASSIGTFRGRSTNEKLFF. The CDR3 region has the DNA TGTGCCAGTAGTATAGGAACGTTCAGGGGTAGGTCGACTAATGAAAAACTGTTTTTT.

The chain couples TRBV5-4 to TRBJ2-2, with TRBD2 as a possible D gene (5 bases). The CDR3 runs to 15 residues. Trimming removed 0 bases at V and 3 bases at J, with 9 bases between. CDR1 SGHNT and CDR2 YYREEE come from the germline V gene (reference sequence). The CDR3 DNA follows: TGTGCCAGCAGCTTGGGAGGGAGCTACACCGGGGAGCTGTTTTTT. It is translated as CASSLGGSYTGELFF. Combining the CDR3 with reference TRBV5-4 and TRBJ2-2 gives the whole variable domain ETGVTQSPTHLIKTRGQQVTLRCSSQSGHNTVSWYQQALGQGPQFIFQYYREEENGRGNFPPRFSGLQFPNYSSELNVNALELDDSALYLCASSLGGSYTGELFFGEGSRLTVL.

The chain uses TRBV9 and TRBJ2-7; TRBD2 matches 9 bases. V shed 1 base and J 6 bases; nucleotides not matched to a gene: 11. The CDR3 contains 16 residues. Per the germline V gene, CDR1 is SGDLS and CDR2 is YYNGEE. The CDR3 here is CASSVLPSGTYAEQYF. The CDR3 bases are TGTGCCAGCAGCGTATTGCCTAGCGGGACCTATGCCGAGCAGTACTTC.

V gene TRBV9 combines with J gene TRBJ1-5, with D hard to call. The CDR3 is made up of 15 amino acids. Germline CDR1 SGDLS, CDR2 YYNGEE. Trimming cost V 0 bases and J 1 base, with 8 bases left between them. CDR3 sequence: CASSVGEASNQPQHF. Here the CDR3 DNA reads TGTGCCAGCAGCGTAGGGGAGGCGAGCAATCAGCCCCAGCATTTT.

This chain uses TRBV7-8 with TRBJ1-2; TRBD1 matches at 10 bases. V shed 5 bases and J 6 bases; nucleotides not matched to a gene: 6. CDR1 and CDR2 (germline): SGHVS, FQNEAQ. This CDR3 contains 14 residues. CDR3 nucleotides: TGTGCCAGCAGCACGGGACAGGGGAGCAATGGCTACACCTTC. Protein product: CASSTGQGSNGYTF.